Listed below are T cell receptor beta chains from one sample, sequenced in a study of blood T cell repertoires in COVID-19. Here immunoSEQ multiplex PCR was the method, and the copy in TCRdb shows in-frame clones only, minus some. The sample records about 140,000 clones, around 80% being singletons. Sample: peripheral blood. These receptors were taken from a human donor in a cohort sampled during active COVID-19. CDR3s include the opening cysteine and the closing phenylalanine or tryptophan. Clone size, where shown, is once, few, many, or a class for clones that have expanded.

clone_size: NA; v_call: TRBV5-1; cdr3_aa: CASSLKGASGEAFF
clone_size: NA; v_call: TRBV6-1; cdr3_aa: CASSEATQYF
clone_size: NA; v_call: TRBV3-1/TRBV3-2; cdr3_aa: CASSQDDRENTEAFF
clone_size: few; v_call: TRBV10-3; cdr3_aa: CAISEGGTTTDTQYF
clone_size: few; v_call: TRBV4-2; cdr3_aa: CASSQAGGANIQYF
clone_size: NA; v_call: TRBV5-1; cdr3_aa: CASSLGGVTDTQYF
clone_size: NA; v_call: TRBV18; cdr3_aa: CASSTTGDQPQHF
clone_size: NA; v_call: TRBV6-5; cdr3_aa: CASRGDSINYGYTF
clone_size: NA; v_call: TRBV6-2/TRBV6-3; cdr3_aa: CASSYSPPGEQYF
clone_size: NA; v_call: TRBV10-3; cdr3_aa: CASQGARTDTQYF
clone_size: once; v_call: TRBV21-1; cdr3_aa: CASEGDREPKTFSTSALGKNIQYF
clone_size: once; v_call: TRBV30; cdr3_aa: CAWSVKGAPQHF
clone_size: NA; v_call: TRBV5-4; cdr3_aa: CASSFSRGGVETQYF
clone_size: once; v_call: TRBV19; cdr3_aa: CASSSWGGDEQYF
clone_size: NA; v_call: TRBV7-2; cdr3_aa: CASSFREAYNSPLHF
clone_size: once; v_call: TRBV19; cdr3_aa: CASSIWDRDTQETQYF
clone_size: NA; v_call: TRBV4-2; cdr3_aa: CASSQDQGSNIQYF
clone_size: NA; v_call: TRBV19; cdr3_aa: CASSTGGSFTEAFF
clone_size: NA; v_call: TRBV30; cdr3_aa: CAWSVGGAPPSSYEQYF
clone_size: NA; v_call: TRBV19; cdr3_aa: CASIGTGSGANVLTF
clone_size: NA; v_call: TRBV5-1; cdr3_aa: CASSLWQGAETQYF
clone_size: NA; v_call: TRBV29-1; cdr3_aa: CSVETGGGNIQYF
clone_size: NA; v_call: TRBV6-2/TRBV6-3; cdr3_aa: CASSRTGLFARAFF
clone_size: NA; v_call: TRBV27; cdr3_aa: CASRGSPFTGELFF
clone_size: NA; v_call: TRBV9; cdr3_aa: CASSVVEGAGELFF
clone_size: NA; v_call: TRBV21-1; cdr3_aa: CASSKAGVTGEVATLF
clone_size: NA; v_call: TRBV19; cdr3_aa: CATKESGGWRDTQYF
clone_size: NA; v_call: TRBV5-4; cdr3_aa: CAWYRQGAYEQYF
clone_size: NA; v_call: TRBV28; cdr3_aa: CASSPLGGGSYEQYF
clone_size: NA; v_call: TRBV6-1; cdr3_aa: CASSELGLAGVEQFF
clone_size: NA; v_call: TRBV5-6; cdr3_aa: CASSLVGRETQYF
clone_size: NA; v_call: TRBV2; cdr3_aa: CAGARDRNTGELFF
clone_size: NA; v_call: TRBV7-3; cdr3_aa: CASSQAGGLTDTQYF
clone_size: NA; v_call: TRBV19; cdr3_aa: CASSRGAETQYF
clone_size: few; v_call: TRBV7-3; cdr3_aa: CASSLHSNQPQHF
clone_size: NA; v_call: TRBV6-2/TRBV6-3; cdr3_aa: CASSTTGAYGYTF
clone_size: NA; v_call: TRBV6-2/TRBV6-3; cdr3_aa: CASSYGPPTEQYF
clone_size: NA; v_call: TRBV7-2; cdr3_aa: CASSPRQGNEKLFF
clone_size: NA; v_call: TRBV9; cdr3_aa: CASSAGTLQNIQYF
clone_size: once; v_call: TRBV5-1; cdr3_aa: CASSHGQGYEQYF
clone_size: NA; v_call: TRBV5-4; cdr3_aa: CASSLDIGEQFF
clone_size: NA; v_call: TRBV6-1; cdr3_aa: CASSDRVRLDNSPLHF
clone_size: NA; v_call: TRBV28; cdr3_aa: CASRNRAPNTEAFF
clone_size: once; v_call: TRBV2; cdr3_aa: CASSEWTGAWGYTF
clone_size: NA; v_call: TRBV27; cdr3_aa: CASSSGGNYGYTF
clone_size: NA; v_call: TRBV2; cdr3_aa: CASSLDRAHEQFF
clone_size: few; v_call: TRBV30; cdr3_aa: CAWSRGTDSNQPQHF
clone_size: NA; v_call: TRBV10-3; cdr3_aa: CATGLAGGGYQETQYF
clone_size: NA; v_call: TRBV4-2; cdr3_aa: CASSQERQVGDTQYF
clone_size: NA; v_call: TRBV29-1; cdr3_aa: CSVEQGAEGANVLTF
clone_size: NA; v_call: TRBV3-1/TRBV3-2; cdr3_aa: CASSPGRLGTDTQYF